This paragraph reports one T cell receptor (beta chain). Together with a sample-barcoded 5' primer, a J-beta primer mix was included in a second PCR lasting roughly 6 to 12 cycles. TCRdb fed the 5' RACE reads into MiXCR, producing one record per CDR3 protein. The sample consists of roughly 1.7 million distinct CDR3 sequences, about 31% of them appearing once. The data belong to a study of blood T cells in healthy people across ages. CDR1 is MNHEY, CDR2 SVGEGT, per germline. Trimming pared 2 bases from V and 3 bases from J, leaving 10 bases between. This CDR3 contains 14 residues. The rearrangement links TRBV6-2 or TRBV6-3 to TRBJ1-2, with D possibly matching TRBD1 (6 bases). The origin of this receptor is a woman aged 25-40 years in good health. Sequencing was done on a sample of blood. The CDR3 reads CASSYGGLHYGYTF. CDR3 coding DNA: TGTGCCAGCAGTTACGGGGGGCTGCACTATGGCTACACCTTC.